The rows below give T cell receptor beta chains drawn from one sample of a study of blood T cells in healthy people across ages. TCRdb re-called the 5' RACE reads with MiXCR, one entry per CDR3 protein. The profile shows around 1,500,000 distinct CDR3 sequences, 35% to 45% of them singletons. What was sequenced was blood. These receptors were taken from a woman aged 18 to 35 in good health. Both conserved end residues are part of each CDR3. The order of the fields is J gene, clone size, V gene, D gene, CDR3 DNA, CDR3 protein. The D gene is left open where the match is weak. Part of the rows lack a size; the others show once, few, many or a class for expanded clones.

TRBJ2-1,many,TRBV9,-,TGTGCCAGCAGCACCGGGGCGAGCTCCTACAATGAGCAGTTCTTC,CASSTGASSYNEQFF
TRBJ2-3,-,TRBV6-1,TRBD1,TGTGCCTGCAGTGAAGCCCGGGACAGGGTATCCGATACGCAGTATTTT,CACSEARDRVSDTQYF
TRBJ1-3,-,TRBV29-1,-,TGCAGCGTTGAAGAATTGGCAGGGCCCGGAAACACCATATATTTT,CSVEELAGPGNTIYF
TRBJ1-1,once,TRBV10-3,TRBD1,TGTGCCATCAGTGACCCTGGGACAGGGGGGCCGAACACTGAAGCTTTCTTT,CAISDPGTGGPNTEAFF
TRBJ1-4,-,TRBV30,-,TGTGCATACGTGAGGGGGACTAATGAAAAACTGTTTTTT,CAYVRGTNEKLFF
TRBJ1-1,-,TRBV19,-,TGTGCCAGTAGTGAGGATGTGGGCAGGTGGGACACTGAAGCTTTCTTT,CASSEDVGRWDTEAFF
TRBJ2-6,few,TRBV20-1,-,TGCAGTGCTAGAGATCTGATGGATGGGGCCAACGTCCTGACTTTC,CSARDLMDGANVLTF
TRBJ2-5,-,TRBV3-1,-,TGTGCCAGCAGCCAAGGGGGTATCGAGACCCAGTACTTC,CASSQGGIETQYF
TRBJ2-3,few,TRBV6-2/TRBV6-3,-,TGTGCCAGCAGCCCGGAGGAGCATACGCAGTATTTT,CASSPEEHTQYF
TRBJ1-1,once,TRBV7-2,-,TGTGTCCTACGCTGCGTTGGGCTTATGAACACTGAAGCTTTCTTT,CVLRCVGLMNTEAFF
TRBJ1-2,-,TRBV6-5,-,TGTGCCAGCAGTTACTCTTCGGCAGCTACCTATGGCTACACCTTT,CASSYSSAATYGYTF
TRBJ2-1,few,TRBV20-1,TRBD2,TGCAGTGCTACTAGCGGGAAAGGTAATGAGCAGTTCTTC,CSATSGKGNEQFF
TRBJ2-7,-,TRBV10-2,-,TGCGCCAGCAGTGAGGCAGGGACTCCGCAGTACTTC,CASSEAGTPQYF
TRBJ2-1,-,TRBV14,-,TGTGCCAGCAGCCAAGACTCAGGGATAGGTGAGCAGTTCTTC,CASSQDSGIGEQFF
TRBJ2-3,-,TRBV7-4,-,TGTGCCAGCAGCTTTTGGGTCTCCACAGATACGCAGTATTTT,CASSFWVSTDTQYF
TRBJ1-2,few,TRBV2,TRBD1,TGTGCCGGAGGCGGTGGCGACAGGGTTTATGGCTACACCTTC,CAGGGGDRVYGYTF
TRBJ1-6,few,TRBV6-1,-,TGTGCCAGCAGTGAAAAATCTATATGGGATTCACCCCTCCACTTT,CASSEKSIWDSPLHF
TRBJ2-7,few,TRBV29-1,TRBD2,TGCAGCGTCGCTCGGACTAGCGGGAGGTTGTACGAGCAGTACTTC,CSVARTSGRLYEQYF
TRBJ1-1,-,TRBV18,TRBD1,TGTGCCAGCTCCCGGGGACAGCAAAAGAACACTGAAGCTTTCTTT,CASSRGQQKNTEAFF
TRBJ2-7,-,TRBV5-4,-,TGTGCCAGCAGCCCCCGGGACACCTCCTACAATGAGCAGTACTTC,CASSPRDTSYNEQYF
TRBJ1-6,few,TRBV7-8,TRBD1,TGTGACAGCAGCCCACGGGACAGGGATAATTCACCCCTCCACTTT,CDSSPRDRDNSPLHF
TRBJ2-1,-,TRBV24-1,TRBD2,TGTGCCACCAGTGATCAGGGACTAGCGGGGGATGAGCAGTTCTTC,CATSDQGLAGDEQFF
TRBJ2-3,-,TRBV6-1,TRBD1,TGTGCCAGCAGTGAGCCGGGACAGGGGAATACGCAGTATTTT,CASSEPGQGNTQYF
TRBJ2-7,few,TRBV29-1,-,TGCAGCGTTGCCCAATGGAACCGGCAGGCCACCTACGGGCAGTACTTC,CSVAQWNRQATYGQYF
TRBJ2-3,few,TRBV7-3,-,TGTGCCAGCAGCCCGACTGGACTATTCACAGATACGCAGTATTTT,CASSPTGLFTDTQYF